This T cell receptor (beta chain) was retrieved from a study of beta chain features in type 1 diabetes. Across the study: There was similarity between patients and healthy donors in age, gender and cell yields.

All of the isolated RNA was reverse transcribed, so expressed TCRB transcripts were sequenced. Libraries were prepared by immunoSEQ multiplex PCR; TCRdb keeps only in-frame clonotypes and omits some of them. This sample has some 63,000 clones, with around 49% found just once. Overall study findings and caveats: Possibly, sequencing cDNA over-represented cells that had high TCR expression levels. Within the patient group, naive, central memory and Treg TCRB repertoires appeared more similar to each other than within healthy donors. The study found fewer insertions and more deletions at VDJ junctions in type 1 diabetes patients. Patients with Type 1 diabetes showed moderately but significantly shorter TCRB CDR3s in all four CD4+ subsets.

The germline V gene has CDR1 SGHAT and CDR2 FQNNGV. The CDR3 totals 15 residues. V shed 4 bases and J shed 5 bases, with 15 bases lying between them. In regard to this clone: What it recognizes is unknown.

This TCR was sampled from a man younger than 45 with type 1 diabetes. Sequencing was carried out using central memory CD4+ T cells from blood. The chain links TRBV11-2 to TRBJ1-5; weak D call: TRBD1 (6 bases). The CDR3 region is CASSSSGEGYQPQHF. In DNA form, the CDR3 reads TGTGCCAGCAGCTCGTCAGGGGAAGGTTATCAGCCCCAGCATTTT.